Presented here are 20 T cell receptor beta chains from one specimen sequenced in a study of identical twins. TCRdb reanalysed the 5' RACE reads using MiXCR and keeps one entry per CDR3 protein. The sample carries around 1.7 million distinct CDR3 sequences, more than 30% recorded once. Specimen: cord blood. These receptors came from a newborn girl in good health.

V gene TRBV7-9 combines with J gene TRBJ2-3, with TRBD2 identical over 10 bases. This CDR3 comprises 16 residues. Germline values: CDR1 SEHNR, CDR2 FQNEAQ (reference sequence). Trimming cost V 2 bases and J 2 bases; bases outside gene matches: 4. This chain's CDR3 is CASSLFLAGDTDTQYF. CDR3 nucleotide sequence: TGTGCCAGCAGCTTATTCCTAGCGGGGGACACAGATACGCAGTATTTT.

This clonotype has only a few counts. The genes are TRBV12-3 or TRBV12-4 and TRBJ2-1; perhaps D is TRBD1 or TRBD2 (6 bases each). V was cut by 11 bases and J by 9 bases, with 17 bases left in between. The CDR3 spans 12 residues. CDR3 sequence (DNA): TGTGCCTCGGAGGGACAATGGGCTGAGCAGTTCTTC. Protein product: CASEGQWAEQFF.

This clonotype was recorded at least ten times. This chain's CDR3 is CSVEGGGFHFNQPQHF. CDR3 nucleotides: TGCAGCGTTGAAGGCGGAGGGTTTCATTTCAATCAGCCCCAGCATTTT. The chain carries TRBV29-1 and TRBJ1-5; no clear D gene. The CDR3 runs to 16 residues. Germline assignment: CDR1 SQVTM and CDR2 ANQGSEA. Trimming took 1 base from V and 3 from J, leaving 16 bases between them.

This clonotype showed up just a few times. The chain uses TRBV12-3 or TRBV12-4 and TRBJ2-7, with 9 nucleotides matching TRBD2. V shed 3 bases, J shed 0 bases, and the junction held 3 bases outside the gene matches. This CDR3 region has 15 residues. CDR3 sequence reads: CASSFASGASYEQYF. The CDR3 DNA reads TGTGCCAGCAGTTTCGCTAGCGGGGCCTCCTACGAGCAGTACTTC.

In nucleotides, the CDR3 is TGCAGTGCCCCGGGACTAGCGAATGAGCAGTTCTTC. It encodes CSAPGLANEQFF. This chain connects TRBV20-1 to TRBJ2-1; 10 bases match TRBD2. Germline lookup yields CDR1 DFQATT and CDR2 SNEGSKA (reference sequence). The CDR3 consists of 12 residues. Unmatched junction bases numbered 3, after V lost 6 bases and J lost 7 bases.

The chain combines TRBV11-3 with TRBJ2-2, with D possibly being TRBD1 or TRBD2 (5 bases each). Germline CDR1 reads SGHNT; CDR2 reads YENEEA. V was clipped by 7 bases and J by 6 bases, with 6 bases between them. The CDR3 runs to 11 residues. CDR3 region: CASKGPGELFF. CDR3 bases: TGTGCCAGCAAGGGACCCGGGGAGCTGTTTTTT.

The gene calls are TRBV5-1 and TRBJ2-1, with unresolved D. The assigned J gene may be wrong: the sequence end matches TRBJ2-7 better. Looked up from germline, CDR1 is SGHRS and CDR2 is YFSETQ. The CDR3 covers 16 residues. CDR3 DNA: TGCGCCAGCAGCTCCTCTAAGATCTCAACCTACAATGAGCAGTACTTC. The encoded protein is CASSSSKISTYNEQYF.

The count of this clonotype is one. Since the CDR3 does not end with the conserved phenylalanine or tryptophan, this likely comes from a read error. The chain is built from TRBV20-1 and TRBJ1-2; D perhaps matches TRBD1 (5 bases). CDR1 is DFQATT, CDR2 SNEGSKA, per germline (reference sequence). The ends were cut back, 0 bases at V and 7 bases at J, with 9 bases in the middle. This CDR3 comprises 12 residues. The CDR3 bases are TGCAGTGCTAGAGATCCGGGGGTTGGCTACACCATC. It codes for CSARDPGVGYTI.

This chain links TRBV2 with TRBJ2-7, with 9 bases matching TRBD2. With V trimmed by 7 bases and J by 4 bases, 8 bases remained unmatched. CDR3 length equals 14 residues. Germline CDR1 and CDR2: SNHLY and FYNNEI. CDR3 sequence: CASIYSGRGYEQYF. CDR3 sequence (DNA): TGTGCCAGCATCTATAGCGGGAGAGGTTACGAGCAGTACTTC.

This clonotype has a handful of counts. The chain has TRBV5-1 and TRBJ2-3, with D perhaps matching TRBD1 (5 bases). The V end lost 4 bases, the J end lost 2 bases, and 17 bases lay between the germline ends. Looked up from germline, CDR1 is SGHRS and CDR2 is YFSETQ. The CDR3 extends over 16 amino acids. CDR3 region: CASSLRSTAHTDTQYF. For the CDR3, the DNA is TGCGCCAGCAGCCTGAGGTCGACAGCCCACACAGATACGCAGTATTTT.

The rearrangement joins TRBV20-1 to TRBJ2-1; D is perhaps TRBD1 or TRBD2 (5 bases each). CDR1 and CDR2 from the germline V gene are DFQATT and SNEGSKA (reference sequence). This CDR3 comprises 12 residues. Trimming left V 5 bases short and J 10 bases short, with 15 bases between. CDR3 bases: TGCAGTGCTGGGGGACGGTCCTACGAGCAGTTCTTC. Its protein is CSAGGRSYEQFF.

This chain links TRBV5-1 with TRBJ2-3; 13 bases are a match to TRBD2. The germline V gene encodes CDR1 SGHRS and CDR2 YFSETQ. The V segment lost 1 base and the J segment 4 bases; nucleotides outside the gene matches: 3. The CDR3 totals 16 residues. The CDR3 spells CASSLLTSGGADTQYF. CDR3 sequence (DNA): TGCGCCAGCAGCTTGCTAACTAGCGGGGGGGCAGATACGCAGTATTTT.

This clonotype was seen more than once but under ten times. CDR3 sequence (DNA): TGTGCCAGCTCGGGCAGGGGGAGGAACACTGAAGCTTTCTTT. Protein product: CASSGRGRNTEAFF. V is TRBV21-1 and J is TRBJ1-1; the D call of TRBD1 is as the table states it, not checked on the DNA. TRBV21-1 is a pseudogene. The CDR3 is 14 residues long.

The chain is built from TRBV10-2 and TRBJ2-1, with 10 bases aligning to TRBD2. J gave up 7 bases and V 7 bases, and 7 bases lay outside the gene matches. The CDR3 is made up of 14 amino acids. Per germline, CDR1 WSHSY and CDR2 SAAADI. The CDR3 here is CASNEAGGPNEQFF. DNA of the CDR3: TGCGCCAGCAATGAAGCGGGGGGGCCGAATGAGCAGTTCTTC.

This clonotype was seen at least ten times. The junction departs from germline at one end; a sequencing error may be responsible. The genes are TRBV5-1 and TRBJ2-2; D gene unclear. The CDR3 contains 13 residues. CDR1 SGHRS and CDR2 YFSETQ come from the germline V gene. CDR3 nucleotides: TGTGCCAGCAGCTTGGCTAGCACCGGGGAGCTGTTTTTT. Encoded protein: CASSLASTGELFF.

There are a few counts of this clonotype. CDR3 coding DNA: TGTGCCAGCACACACCTAGCGGGAGCCCCAGATACGCAGTATTTT. This sequence encodes CASTHLAGAPDTQYF. The chain is built from TRBV7-9 and TRBJ2-3; the match to TRBD2 covers 10 bases. The CDR3 is 15 residues long. The J segment lost 4 bases and the V segment lost 7 bases, leaving 8 bases of the junction unmatched. CDR1 is SEHNR, CDR2 FQNEAQ, per germline (reference sequence).

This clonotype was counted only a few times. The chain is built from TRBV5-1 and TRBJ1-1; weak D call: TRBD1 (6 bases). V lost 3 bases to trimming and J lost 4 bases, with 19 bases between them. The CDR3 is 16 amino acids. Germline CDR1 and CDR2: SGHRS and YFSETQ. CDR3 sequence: CASSWGAQGWSTEAFF. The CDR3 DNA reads TGCGCCAGCAGCTGGGGGGCACAGGGTTGGAGCACTGAAGCTTTCTTT.

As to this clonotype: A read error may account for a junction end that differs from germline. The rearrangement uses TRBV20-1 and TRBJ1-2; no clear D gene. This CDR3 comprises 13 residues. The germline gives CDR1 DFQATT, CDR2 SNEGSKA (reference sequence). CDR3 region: CCASDALQRGYTF. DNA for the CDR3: TGCTGTGCTAGTGACGCACTTCAGAGGGGCTACACCTTC.

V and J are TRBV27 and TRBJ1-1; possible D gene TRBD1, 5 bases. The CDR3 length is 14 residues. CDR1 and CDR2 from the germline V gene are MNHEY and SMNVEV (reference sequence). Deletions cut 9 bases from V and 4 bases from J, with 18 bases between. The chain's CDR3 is CASAGGARGTEAFF. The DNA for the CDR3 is TGTGCCAGTGCGGGTGGGGCGCGGGGCACTGAAGCTTTCTTT.

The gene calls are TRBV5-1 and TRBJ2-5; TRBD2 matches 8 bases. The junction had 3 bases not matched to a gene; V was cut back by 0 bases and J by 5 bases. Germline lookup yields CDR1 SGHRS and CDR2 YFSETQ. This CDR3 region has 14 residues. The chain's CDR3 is CASSLVSGGETQYF. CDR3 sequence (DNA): TGCGCCAGCAGCTTGGTTTCGGGAGGGGAGACCCAGTACTTC.